One TCR beta chain is described in this entry. Its antigen is unidentified. This specimen comes from a study of cytomegalovirus exposure and HLA in healthy donors. Study-wide results and limits: An analysis done earlier found most TCR beta V segments productive about 87% or about 30% of the time. Several of the most significant clusters were apparently associated with common viral pathogens in a later analysis.

CDR1 SQVTM and CDR2 ANQGSEA come from the germline V gene. The CDR3 has 13 amino acids. V was pared by 3 bases and J by 2 bases, with 8 bases between. With 60 Vbeta and 13 Jbeta primers, the PCR was carried out. Assay: immunoSEQ multiplex PCR; the TCRdb copy retains only in-frame clones and omits some. Here the sample spans some 62,000 clones, approximately 89% being singletons. Material: PBMCs. The TCR sequence derives from a young man in good health and CMV-seronegative. The chain carries TRBV29-1 and TRBJ1-5; D possibly corresponds to TRBD1 (5 bases). The DNA of the CDR3 is TGCAGCGTTGAGGGGGGTGGCAATCAGCCCCAGCATTTT. This encodes CSVEGGGNQPQHF.